Listed below are T cell receptor beta chains from one sample, sequenced in a study of T-cell memory formation after mild COVID-19. TCRdb ran MiXCR on the 5' RACE reads and lists one entry per CDR3 protein. Of roughly 320,000 distinct CDR3 sequences detected, 28% appear once; the ten largest clones hold around an eighth. The sample was PBMCs or a T cell subset sorted from them (not recorded which). The source of these receptors is an adult woman who had mild COVID-19 (a few samples of this study predate the infection). Cell type and time point are not known. Each CDR3 is given with its conserved first and last residue.

V	length	CDR3
TRBV29-1	13	CSVDSQGGYEQYF
TRBV9	15	CASSVRQGAYHEQYF
TRBV7-2	13	CASSPRIQETQYF
TRBV29-1	11	CSVGIDYGYTF
TRBV19	13	CASSRTSISEQYF
TRBV12-3/TRBV12-4	15	CASRLSGRNSYEQYF
TRBV4-2	13	CASSQGGNQPQHF
TRBV12-3/TRBV12-4	16	CASSLPLGGLIYEQYF
TRBV30	16	CAWSKQGANYYNEQFF
TRBV7-2	16	CASSSLAGGATDTQYF
TRBV6-2/TRBV6-3	12	CASDGDSYEQYF
TRBV7-2	12	CASSSLPETQYF
TRBV20-1	15	CSATRVGRAYNEQFF
TRBV5-1	14	CASSLTGLSTEAFF
TRBV11-2	14	CASSLFSWDNEQFF
TRBV11-3	17	CASSQGRGLASYNEQFF
TRBV5-5	14	CASSLDPLLYEQYF
TRBV29-1	14	CSVAGTSSYNEQFF
TRBV25-1	15	CASSEVVSGSKTQYF
TRBV5-4	13	CASSLGWDQPQHF
TRBV7-9	13	CASSLALNLEQYF
TRBV7-9	17	CASSRRGGTESYNEQFF
TRBV12-3/TRBV12-4	14	CASSLGGADTEAFF
TRBV7-2	17	CASSLGGTSGRANEQYF
TRBV7-6	13	CASSPENAYEQYF
TRBV9	15	CASSVDLSSNQPQHF
TRBV29-1	13	CSVTRTGRYEQYF
TRBV12-3/TRBV12-4	14	CASSLGQGEPEAFF
TRBV29-1	13	CSVRDRNNEKLFF
TRBV7-3	14	CASSLNPSPLEQFF
TRBV14	13	CASSQAETGELFF
TRBV2	16	CASRETQGESYNEQFF
TRBV19	14	CASTLRGRYLGYTF
TRBV4-3	16	CASSQAYREGTDTQYF
TRBV11-3	14	CASSSTQGLGGYTF
TRBV24-1	12	CATSDSRGEQYF
TRBV7-8	16	CASSQRNRAVQETQYF
TRBV7-3	15	CASGTSGGFTDTQYF
TRBV4-3	17	CASSQDGAGGRTDTQYF
TRBV24-1	15	CATSRRDRSPDTQYF
TRBV6-2/TRBV6-3	15	CASSYYGPANYGYTF
TRBV12-3/TRBV12-4	16	CASSMGQFPASYEQFF
TRBV20-1	15	CSASQGLAGGETQYF
TRBV9	17	CASSVDGRAASTDTQYF
TRBV7-8	17	CASSLVTVGGSTDTQYF
TRBV3-1	16	CASSQGRTGRGDEQYF
TRBV29-1	14	CSPRWGTPHNEQFF
TRBV18	13	CASSPRTEETQYF
TRBV12-3/TRBV12-4	15	CASSLARTSGSGQFF
TRBV11-1	14	CASSSDSRGGELFF
TRBV30	14	CAWSGGTPTDTQYF
TRBV7-9	15	CASSPTGTGSDEQYF
TRBV6-2/TRBV6-3	13	CASSYSAGTPQYF
TRBV7-3	15	CASRPTGGALETQYF
TRBV29-1	15	CSVEGSASSTDTQYF
TRBV27	16	CASSPRQGYNAGELFF
TRBV20-1	13	CSAPLANPYEQYF
TRBV4-1	13	CASSQAAGIEQFF